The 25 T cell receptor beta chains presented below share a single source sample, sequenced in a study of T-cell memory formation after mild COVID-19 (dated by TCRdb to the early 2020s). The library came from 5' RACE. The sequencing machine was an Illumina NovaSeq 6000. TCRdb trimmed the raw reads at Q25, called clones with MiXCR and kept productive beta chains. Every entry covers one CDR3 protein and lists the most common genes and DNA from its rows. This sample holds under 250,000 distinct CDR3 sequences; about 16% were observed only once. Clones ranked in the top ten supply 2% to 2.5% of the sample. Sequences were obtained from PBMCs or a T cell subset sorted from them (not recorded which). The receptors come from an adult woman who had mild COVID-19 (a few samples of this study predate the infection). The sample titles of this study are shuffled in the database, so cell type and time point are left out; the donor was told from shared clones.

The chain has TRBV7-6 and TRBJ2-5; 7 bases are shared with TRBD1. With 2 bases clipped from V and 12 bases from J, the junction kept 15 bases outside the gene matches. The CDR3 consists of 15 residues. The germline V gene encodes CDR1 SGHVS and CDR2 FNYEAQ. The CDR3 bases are TGTGCCAGCAGCTTAACCTCCACAGGGGACCTAAAGGAGTACTTC. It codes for CASSLTSTGDLKEYF.

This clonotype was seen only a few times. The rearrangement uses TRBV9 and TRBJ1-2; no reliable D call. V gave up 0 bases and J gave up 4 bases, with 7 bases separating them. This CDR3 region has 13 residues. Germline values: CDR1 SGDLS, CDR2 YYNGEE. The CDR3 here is CASSVAHTYGYTF. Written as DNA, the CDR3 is TGTGCCAGCAGCGTAGCTCACACCTATGGCTACACCTTC.

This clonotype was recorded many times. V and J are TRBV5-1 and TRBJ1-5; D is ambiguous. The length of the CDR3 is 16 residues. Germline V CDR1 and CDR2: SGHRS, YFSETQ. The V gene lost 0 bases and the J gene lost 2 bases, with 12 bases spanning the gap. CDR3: CASSLGPTGGNQPQHF. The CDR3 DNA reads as TGCGCCAGCAGCTTGGGCCCGACTGGAGGCAATCAGCCCCAGCATTTT.

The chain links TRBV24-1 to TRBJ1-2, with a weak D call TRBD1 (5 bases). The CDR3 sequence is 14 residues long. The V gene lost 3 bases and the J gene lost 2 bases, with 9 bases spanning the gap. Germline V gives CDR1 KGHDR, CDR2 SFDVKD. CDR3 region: CATSDTRDNYGYTF. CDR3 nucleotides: TGTGCCACCAGTGATACGAGGGACAACTATGGCTACACCTTC.

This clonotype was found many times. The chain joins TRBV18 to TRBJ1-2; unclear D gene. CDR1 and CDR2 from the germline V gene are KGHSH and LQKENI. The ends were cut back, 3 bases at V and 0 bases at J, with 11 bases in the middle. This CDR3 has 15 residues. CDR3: CASSPDLSSNYGYTF. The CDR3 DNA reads TGTGCCAGCTCACCCGACTTAAGTTCTAACTATGGCTACACCTTC.

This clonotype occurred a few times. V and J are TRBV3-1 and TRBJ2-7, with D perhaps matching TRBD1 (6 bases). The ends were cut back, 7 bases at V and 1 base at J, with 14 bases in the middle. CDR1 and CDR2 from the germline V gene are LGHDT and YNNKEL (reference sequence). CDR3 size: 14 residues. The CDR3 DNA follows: TGTGCCAGCACCCAGGGGTCAGGGTCCTACGAGCAGTACTTC. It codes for CASTQGSGSYEQYF.

CDR3 sequence: CASSVVGADTQYF. The CDR3 coding sequence is TGTGCCAGCAGCGTAGTAGGGGCCGATACGCAGTATTTT. The chain is built from TRBV9 and TRBJ2-3, with D possibly being TRBD1 (5 bases). V lost 0 bases to trimming and J lost 6 bases, with 8 bases between them. The CDR3 is made up of 13 amino acids. Germline V gives CDR1 SGDLS, CDR2 YYNGEE.

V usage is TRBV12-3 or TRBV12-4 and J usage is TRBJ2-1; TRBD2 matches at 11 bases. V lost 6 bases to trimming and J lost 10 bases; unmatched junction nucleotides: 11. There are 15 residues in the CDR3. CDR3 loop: CASSLSGGASREQFF. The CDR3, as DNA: TGTGCCAGCAGCCTTAGCGGGGGGGCCTCTCGGGAGCAGTTCTTC.

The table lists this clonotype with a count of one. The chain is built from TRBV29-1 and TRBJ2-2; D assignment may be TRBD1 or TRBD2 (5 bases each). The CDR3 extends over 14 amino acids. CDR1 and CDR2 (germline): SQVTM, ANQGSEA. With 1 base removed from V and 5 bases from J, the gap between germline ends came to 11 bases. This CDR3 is CSVEGDGRTGELFF. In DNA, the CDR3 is TGCAGCGTTGAAGGGGACGGTCGGACCGGGGAGCTGTTTTTT.

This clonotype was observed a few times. CDR3 sequence (DNA): TGTGCCAGCAGCGTGGAGCCCAATTCACCCCTCCACTTT. Amino acid sequence: CASSVEPNSPLHF. This chain connects TRBV27 to TRBJ1-6; D gene unclear. The CDR3 sequence is 13 residues long. Germline loops: CDR1 MNHEY, CDR2 SMNVEV (reference sequence). V was trimmed by 6 bases and J by 7 bases, leaving 10 bases between them.

CDR3 in DNA: TGTGCCAGCAGCTCCGGGACACCTACGGGGGAGCAGTACTTC. As protein: CASSSGTPTGEQYF. The chain employs TRBV6-5 and TRBJ2-7; D may be TRBD1 (6 bases). In germline, CDR1 is MNHEY, CDR2 SVGAGI. Trimming took off 6 bases at V and 7 bases at J, with 19 bases between the two ends. The CDR3 is 14 residues long.

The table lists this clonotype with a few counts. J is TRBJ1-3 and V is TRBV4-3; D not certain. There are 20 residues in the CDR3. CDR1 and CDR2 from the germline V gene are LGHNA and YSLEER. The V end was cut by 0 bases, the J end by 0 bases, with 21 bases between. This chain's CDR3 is CASSQDPVRITPRSGNTIYF. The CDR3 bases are TGCGCCAGCAGCCAAGATCCCGTGCGGATAACACCCCGCTCTGGAAACACCATATATTTT.

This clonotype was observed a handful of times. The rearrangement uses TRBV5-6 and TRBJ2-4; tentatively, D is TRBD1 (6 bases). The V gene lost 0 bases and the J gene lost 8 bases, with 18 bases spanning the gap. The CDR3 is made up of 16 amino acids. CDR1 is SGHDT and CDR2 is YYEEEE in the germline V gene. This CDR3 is CASSLAGGREGDIQYF. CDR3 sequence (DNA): TGTGCCAGCAGCTTGGCTGGGGGCAGAGAAGGGGACATTCAGTACTTC.

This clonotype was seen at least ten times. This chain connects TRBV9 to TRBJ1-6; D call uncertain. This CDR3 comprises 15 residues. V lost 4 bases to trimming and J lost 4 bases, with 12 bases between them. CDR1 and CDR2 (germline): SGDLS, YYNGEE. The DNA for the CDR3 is TGTGCCAGCAGCCCCCTCATTAAGTATAATTCACCCCTCCACTTT. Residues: CASSPLIKYNSPLHF.

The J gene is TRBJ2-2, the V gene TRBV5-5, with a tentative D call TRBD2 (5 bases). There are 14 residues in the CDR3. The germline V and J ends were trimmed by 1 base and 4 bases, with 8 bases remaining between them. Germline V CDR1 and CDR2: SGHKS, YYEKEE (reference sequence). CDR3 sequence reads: CASSLILVTGELFF. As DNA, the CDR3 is TGTGCCAGCAGCTTGATACTAGTCACCGGGGAGCTGTTTTTT. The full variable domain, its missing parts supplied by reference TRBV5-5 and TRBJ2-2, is DAGVTQSPTHLIKTRGQQVTLRCSPISGHKSVSWYQQVLGQGPQFIFQYYEKEERGRGNFPDRFSARQFPNYSSELNVNALLLGDSALYLCASSLILVTGELFFGEGSRLTVL.

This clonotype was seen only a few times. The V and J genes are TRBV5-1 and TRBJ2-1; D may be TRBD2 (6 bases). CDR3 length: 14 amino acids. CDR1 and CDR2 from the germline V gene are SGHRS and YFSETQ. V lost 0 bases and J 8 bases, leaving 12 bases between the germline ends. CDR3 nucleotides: TGCGCCAGCAGCTTGGGGTTAACTAGCTATGAGCAGTTCTTC. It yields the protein CASSLGLTSYEQFF.

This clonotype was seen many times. Here the CDR3 DNA reads TGCGCCAGCAGCTTGGAGGCTAGCGGGGGGATCAATGAGCAGTTCTTC. The encoded protein is CASSLEASGGINEQFF. The genes are TRBV5-1 and TRBJ2-1; 11 nucleotides agree with TRBD2. The CDR3 has 16 residues. Germline lookup yields CDR1 SGHRS and CDR2 YFSETQ. V lost 0 bases, J lost 6 bases, and 5 bases stayed unmatched. Complete variable domain (other parts from reference TRBV5-1 and TRBJ2-1): KAGVTQTPRYLIKTRGQQVTLSCSPISGHRSVSWYQQTPGQGLQFLFEYFSETQRNKGNFPGRFSGRQFSNSRSEMNVSTLELGDSALYLCASSLEASGGINEQFFGPGTRLTVL.

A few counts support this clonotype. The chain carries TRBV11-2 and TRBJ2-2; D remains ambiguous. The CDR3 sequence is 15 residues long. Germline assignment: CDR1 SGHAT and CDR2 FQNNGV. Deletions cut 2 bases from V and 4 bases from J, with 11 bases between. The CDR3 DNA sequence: TGTGCCAGCAGCTTACGGATTTCTAGCACCGGGGAGCTGTTTTTT. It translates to CASSLRISSTGELFF.

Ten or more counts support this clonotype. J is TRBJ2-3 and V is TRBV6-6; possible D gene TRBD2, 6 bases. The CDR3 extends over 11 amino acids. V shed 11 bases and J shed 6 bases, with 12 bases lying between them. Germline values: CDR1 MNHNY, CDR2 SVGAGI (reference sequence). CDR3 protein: CAGGSSDTQYF. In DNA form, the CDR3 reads TGTGCCGGGGGGAGTTCCGATACGCAGTATTTT.

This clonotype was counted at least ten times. This chain's CDR3 is CASSLAGADTGELFF. The DNA for the CDR3 is TGCGCCAGCAGCTTGGCGGGGGCTGACACCGGGGAGCTGTTTTTT. The chain carries TRBV5-1 and TRBJ2-2; D might be TRBD1 or TRBD2, each matching 6 bases. Trimming stripped 0 bases from V and 3 bases from J, with 9 bases between. This CDR3 is built from 15 residues. The V gene's germline CDR1 is SGHRS and CDR2 YFSETQ. Filled out from reference TRBV5-1 and TRBJ2-2, the complete variable domain reads KAGVTQTPRYLIKTRGQQVTLSCSPISGHRSVSWYQQTPGQGLQFLFEYFSETQRNKGNFPGRFSGRQFSNSRSEMNVSTLELGDSALYLCASSLAGADTGELFFGEGSRLTVL.

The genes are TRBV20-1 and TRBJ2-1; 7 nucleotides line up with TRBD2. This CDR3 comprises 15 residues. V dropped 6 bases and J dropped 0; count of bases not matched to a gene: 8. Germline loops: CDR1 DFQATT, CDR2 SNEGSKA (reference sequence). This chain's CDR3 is CSAARGGSSYNEQFF. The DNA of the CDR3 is TGCAGTGCGGCAAGGGGAGGGAGCTCCTACAATGAGCAGTTCTTC.

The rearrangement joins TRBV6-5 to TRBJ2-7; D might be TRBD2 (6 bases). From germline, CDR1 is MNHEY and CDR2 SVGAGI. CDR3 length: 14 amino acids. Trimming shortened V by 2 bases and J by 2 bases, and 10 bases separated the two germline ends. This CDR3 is CASSYGLAAYEQYF. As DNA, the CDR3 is TGTGCCAGCAGTTACGGGTTAGCGGCCTACGAGCAGTACTTC.

The CDR3 sequence is CASSQVVTWGYNEQFF. The DNA for the CDR3 is TGCGCCAGCAGCCAAGTCGTGACTTGGGGTTACAATGAGCAGTTCTTC. The rearrangement uses TRBV4-3 and TRBJ2-1; D not resolved. The CDR3 has 16 amino acids. V dropped 1 base and J dropped 4 bases, with 14 bases sitting between them. Per the germline V gene, CDR1 is LGHNA and CDR2 is YSLEER.

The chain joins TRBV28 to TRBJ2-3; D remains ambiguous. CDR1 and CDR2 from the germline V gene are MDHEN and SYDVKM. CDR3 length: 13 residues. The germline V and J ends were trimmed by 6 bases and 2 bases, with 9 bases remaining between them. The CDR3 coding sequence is TGTGCCAGCAGACGGTTCTACACAGATACGCAGTATTTT. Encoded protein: CASRRFYTDTQYF.

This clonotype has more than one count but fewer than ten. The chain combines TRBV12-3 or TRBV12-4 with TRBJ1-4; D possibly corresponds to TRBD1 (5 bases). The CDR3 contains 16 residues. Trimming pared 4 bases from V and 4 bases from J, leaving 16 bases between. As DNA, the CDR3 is TGTGCCAGCAGTTCAAACGACAGAAGTGTTAATGAAAAACTGTTTTTT. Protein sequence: CASSSNDRSVNEKLFF.